This T cell receptor beta chain was sequenced during a study of OX40 agonist ivuxolimab in advanced cancers. Study context: An agonistic human IgG2 monoclonal antibody against OX40 (CD134) was given. In this trial design, patients received ivuxolimab intravenously at 0.01 to 10 mg/kg every 2 weeks.

Study-wide points: Low normalized T-cell clonal expansion was also seen in some nonresponders.

J gave up 3 bases and V 3 bases, and 5 bases lay outside the gene matches. Germline CDR1 and CDR2: SGHDT and YYEEEE. The CDR3 contains 14 residues. Sequencing used immunoSEQ multiplex PCR; TCRdb keeps in-frame clones, though not all of them. In the table there are some 86,000 clones, 91% of which are singletons. At cycle 4 day 1, cycle 7 day 1, and baseline, blood was sampled. This clone was seen only once. The antigen is not known. The genes are TRBV5-6 and TRBJ2-7; 8 bases fit TRBD1. Specimen: CD4+ or CD8+ T cells sorted from blood, collected in a trial of the OX40 agonist ivuxolimab. This TCR came from an adult with an advanced solid tumor such as melanoma, head and neck, liver or kidney cancer. The CDR3 spells CASSSGTGFYEQYF. The CDR3 nucleotides read TGTGCCAGCAGCTCCGGGACAGGATTCTACGAGCAGTACTTC.